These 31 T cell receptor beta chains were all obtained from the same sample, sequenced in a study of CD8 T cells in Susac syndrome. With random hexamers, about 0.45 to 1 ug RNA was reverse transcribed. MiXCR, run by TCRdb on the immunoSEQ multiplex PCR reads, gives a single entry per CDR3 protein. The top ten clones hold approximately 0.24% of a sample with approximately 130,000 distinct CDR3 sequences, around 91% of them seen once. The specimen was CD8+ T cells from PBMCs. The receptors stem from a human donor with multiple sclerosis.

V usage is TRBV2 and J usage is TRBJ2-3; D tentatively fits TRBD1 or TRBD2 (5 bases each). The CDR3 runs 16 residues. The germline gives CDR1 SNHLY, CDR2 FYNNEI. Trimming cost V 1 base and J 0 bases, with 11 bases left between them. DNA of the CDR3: TGTGCCAGCAGTGAAGGGGGGTTCTTTAGCACAGATACGCAGTATTTT. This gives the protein CASSEGGFFSTDTQYF.

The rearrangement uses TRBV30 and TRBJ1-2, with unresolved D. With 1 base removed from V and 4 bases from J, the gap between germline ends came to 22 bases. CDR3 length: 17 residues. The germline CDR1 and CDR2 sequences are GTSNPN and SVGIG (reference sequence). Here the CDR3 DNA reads TGTGCCTGGAGTGCCGTGGTGGAGGCCTCCGGATCCTATGGCTACACCTTC. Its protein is CAWSAVVEASGSYGYTF.

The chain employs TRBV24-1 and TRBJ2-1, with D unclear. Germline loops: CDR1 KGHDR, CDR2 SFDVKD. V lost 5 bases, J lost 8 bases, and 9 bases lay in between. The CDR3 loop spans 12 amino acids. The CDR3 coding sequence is TGTGCCACCAGTGGAATAGGTCATGAGCAGTTCTTC. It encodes CATSGIGHEQFF.

The chain's CDR3 is CASSSGNHNEQFF. The CDR3 nucleotides are TGTGCCAGCAGCTCTGGGAACCACAATGAGCAGTTCTTC. The rearrangement joins TRBV7-9 to TRBJ2-1; no reliable D call. V was trimmed by 4 bases and J by 5 bases, leaving 9 bases between them. In germline, CDR1 is SEHNR, CDR2 FQNEAQ (reference sequence). CDR3 size: 13 residues.

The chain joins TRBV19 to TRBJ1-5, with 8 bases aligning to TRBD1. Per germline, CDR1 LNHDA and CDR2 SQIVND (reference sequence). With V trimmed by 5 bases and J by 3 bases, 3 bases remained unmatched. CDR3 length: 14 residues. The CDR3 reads CASSYRGYNQPQHF. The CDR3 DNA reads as TGTGCCAGTAGTTACAGGGGGTACAATCAGCCCCAGCATTTT.

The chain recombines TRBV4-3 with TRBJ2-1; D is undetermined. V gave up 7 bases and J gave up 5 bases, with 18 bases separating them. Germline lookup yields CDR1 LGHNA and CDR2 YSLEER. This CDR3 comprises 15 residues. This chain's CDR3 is CASTKDGARNNEQFF. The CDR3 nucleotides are TGCGCCAGCACAAAGGACGGAGCCCGGAACAATGAGCAGTTCTTC.

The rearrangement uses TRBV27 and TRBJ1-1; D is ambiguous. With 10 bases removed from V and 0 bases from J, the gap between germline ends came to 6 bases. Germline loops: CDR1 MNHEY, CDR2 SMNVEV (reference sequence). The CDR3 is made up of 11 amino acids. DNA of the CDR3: TGTGCCATCATCGTGAACACTGAAGCTTTCTTT. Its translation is CAIIVNTEAFF.

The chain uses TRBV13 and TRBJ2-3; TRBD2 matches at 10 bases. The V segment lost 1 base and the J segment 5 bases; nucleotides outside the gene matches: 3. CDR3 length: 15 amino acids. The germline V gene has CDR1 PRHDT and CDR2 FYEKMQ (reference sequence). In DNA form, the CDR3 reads TGTGCCAGCAGCTTAGAGCGGGAGGGGCTAGATACGCAGTATTTT. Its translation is CASSLEREGLDTQYF.

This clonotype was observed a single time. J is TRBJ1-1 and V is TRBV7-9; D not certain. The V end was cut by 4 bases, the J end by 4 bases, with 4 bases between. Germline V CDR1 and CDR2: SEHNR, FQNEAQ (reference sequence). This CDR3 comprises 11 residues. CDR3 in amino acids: CASSWATEAFF. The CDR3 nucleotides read TGTGCCAGCAGCTGGGCCACTGAAGCTTTCTTT.

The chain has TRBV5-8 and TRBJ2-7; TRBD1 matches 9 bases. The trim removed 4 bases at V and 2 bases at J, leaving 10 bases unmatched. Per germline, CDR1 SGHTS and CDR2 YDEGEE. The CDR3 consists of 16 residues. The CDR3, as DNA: TGTGCCAGCAGCGGACTGAAGGACAGGGGAACCTACGAGCAGTACTTC. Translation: CASSGLKDRGTYEQYF.

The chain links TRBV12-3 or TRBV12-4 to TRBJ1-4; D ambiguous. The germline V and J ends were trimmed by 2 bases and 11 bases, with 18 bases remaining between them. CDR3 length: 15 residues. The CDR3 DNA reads TGTGCCAGCAGTTTAAACGGCTCGGGAAGACGGAAACTGTTTTTT. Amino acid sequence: CASSLNGSGRRKLFF.

CDR3 loop: CASSPPRRDRGYEQYF. The CDR3 DNA follows: TGTGCCAGCAGCCCCCCTCGCCGGGACAGGGGTTACGAGCAGTACTTC. This chain connects TRBV7-9 to TRBJ2-7, with TRBD1 matching 10 bases. There are 16 residues in the CDR3. After removal of 5 bases from V and 4 bases from J, the junction contained 11 bases not matched to a gene. CDR1 and CDR2 (germline): SEHNR, FQNEAQ (reference sequence).

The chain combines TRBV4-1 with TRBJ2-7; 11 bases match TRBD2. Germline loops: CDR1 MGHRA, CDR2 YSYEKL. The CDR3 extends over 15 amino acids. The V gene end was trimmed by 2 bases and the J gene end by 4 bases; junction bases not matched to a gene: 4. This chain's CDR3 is CASSQMTSGTYEQYF. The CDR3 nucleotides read TGCGCCAGCAGCCAAATGACTAGCGGGACTTACGAGCAGTACTTC.

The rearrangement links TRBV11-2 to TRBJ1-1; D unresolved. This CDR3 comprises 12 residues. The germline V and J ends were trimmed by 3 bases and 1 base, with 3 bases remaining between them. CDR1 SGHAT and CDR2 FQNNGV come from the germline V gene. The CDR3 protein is CASSFPNTEAFF. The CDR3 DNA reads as TGTGCCAGCAGCTTTCCGAACACTGAAGCTTTCTTT.

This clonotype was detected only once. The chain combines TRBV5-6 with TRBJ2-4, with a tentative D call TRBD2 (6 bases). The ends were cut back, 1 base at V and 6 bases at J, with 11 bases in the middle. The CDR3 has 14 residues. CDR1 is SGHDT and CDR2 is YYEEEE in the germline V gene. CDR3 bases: TGTGCCAGCAGCTTGAGGAGGGGAGGAAACATTCAGTACTTC. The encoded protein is CASSLRRGGNIQYF.

CDR3 amino acids: CASSSGTAGYEQYF. In DNA form, the CDR3 reads TGTGCCAGTAGTTCGGGCACTGCGGGCTACGAGCAGTACTTC. This chain connects TRBV19 to TRBJ2-7; D possibly corresponds to TRBD2 (5 bases). The CDR3 consists of 14 residues. CDR1 and CDR2 (germline): LNHDA, SQIVND (reference sequence). V was trimmed by 5 bases and J by 3 bases, leaving 14 bases between them.

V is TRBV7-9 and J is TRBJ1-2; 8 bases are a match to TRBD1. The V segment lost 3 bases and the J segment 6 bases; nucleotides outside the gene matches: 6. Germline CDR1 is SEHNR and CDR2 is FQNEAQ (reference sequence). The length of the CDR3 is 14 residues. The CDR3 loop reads CASSFMDRVDGYTF. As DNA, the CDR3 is TGTGCCAGCAGCTTTATGGACAGGGTGGATGGCTACACCTTC.

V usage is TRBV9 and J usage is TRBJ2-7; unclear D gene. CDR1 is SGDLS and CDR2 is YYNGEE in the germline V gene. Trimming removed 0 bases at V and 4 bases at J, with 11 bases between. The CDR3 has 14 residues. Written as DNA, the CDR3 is TGTGCCAGCAGCGTAGGTGGGCTTGGGTACGAGCAGTACTTC. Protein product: CASSVGGLGYEQYF.

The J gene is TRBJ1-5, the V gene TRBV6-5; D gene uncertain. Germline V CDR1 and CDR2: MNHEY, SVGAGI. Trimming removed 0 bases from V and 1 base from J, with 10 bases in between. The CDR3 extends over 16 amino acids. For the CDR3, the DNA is TGTGCCAGCAGTTACTCGATAGTCGGAAGCAATCAGCCCCAGCATTTT. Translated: CASSYSIVGSNQPQHF.

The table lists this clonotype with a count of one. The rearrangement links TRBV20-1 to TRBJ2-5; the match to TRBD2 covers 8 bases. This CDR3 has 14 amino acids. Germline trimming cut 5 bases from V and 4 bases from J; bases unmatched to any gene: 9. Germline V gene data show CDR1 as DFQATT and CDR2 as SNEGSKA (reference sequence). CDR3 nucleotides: TGCAGTGCTCCCCTCCGGGAGGGTACAGAGACCCAGTACTTC. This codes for CSAPLREGTETQYF.

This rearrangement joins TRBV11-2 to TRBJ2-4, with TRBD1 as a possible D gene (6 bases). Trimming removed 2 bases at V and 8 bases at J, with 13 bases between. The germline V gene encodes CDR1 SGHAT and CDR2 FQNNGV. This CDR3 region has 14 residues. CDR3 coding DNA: TGTGCCAGCAGCTTAAGGGGGACGTTTGACATTCAGTACTTC. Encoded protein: CASSLRGTFDIQYF.

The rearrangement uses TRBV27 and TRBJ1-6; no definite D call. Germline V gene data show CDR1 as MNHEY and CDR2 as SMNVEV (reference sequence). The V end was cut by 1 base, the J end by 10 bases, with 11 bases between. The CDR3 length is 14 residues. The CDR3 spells CASSLLGSGSPLHF. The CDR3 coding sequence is TGTGCCAGCAGTTTATTGGGAAGTGGATCACCCCTCCACTTT.

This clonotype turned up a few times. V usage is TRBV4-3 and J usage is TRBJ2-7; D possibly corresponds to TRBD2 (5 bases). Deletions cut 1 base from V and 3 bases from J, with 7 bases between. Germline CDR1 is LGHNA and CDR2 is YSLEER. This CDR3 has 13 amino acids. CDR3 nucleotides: TGCGCCAGCAGCCAAGGACTATTCTACGAGCAGTACTTC. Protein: CASSQGLFYEQYF.

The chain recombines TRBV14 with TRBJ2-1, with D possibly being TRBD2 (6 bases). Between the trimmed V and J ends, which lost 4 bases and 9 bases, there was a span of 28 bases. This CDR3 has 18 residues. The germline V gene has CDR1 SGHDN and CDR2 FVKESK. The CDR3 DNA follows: TGTGCCAGCAGCCCGCCCGACGGGAGTCTAATTGAATACGGTGAGCAGTTCTTC. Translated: CASSPPDGSLIEYGEQFF.

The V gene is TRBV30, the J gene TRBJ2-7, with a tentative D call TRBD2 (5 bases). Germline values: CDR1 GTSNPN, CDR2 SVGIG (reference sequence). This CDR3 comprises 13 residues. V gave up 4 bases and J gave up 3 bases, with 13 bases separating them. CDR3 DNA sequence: TGTGCCTGGACTAAGGACTCCCTCTACGAGCAGTACTTC. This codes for CAWTKDSLYEQYF.

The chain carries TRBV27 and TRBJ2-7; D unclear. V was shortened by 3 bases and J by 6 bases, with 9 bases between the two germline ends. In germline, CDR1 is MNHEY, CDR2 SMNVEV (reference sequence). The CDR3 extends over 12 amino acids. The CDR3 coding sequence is TGTGCCAGCAGTTTTACCGGACGCGAGCAGTACTTC. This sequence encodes CASSFTGREQYF.

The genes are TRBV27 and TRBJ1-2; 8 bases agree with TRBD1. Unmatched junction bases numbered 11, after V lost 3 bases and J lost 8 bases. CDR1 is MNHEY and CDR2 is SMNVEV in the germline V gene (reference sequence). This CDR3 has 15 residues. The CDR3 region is CASSFRQGALEGYTF. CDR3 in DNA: TGTGCCAGCAGTTTCCGGCAGGGGGCCTTGGAAGGCTACACCTTC.

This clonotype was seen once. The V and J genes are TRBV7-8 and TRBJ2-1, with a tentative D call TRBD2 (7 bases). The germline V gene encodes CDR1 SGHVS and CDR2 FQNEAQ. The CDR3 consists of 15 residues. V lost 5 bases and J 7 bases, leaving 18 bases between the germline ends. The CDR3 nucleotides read TGTGCCAGCAGCCCCCACTGGCGGGGGCTTAATGAGCAGTTCTTC. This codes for CASSPHWRGLNEQFF.

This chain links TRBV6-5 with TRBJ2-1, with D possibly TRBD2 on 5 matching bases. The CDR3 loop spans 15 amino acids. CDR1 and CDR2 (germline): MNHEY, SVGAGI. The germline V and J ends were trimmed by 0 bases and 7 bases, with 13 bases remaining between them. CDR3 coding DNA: TGTGCCAGCAGTTACTCTTGGACTTCAAGTAATGAGCAGTTCTTC. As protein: CASSYSWTSSNEQFF.

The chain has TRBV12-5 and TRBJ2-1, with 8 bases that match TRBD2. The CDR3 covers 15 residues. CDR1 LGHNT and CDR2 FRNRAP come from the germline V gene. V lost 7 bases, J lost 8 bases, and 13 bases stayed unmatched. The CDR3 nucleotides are TGTGCTAGTGCCCTCGCGGGACTAGGGATCCATGAGCAGTTCTTC. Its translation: CASALAGLGIHEQFF. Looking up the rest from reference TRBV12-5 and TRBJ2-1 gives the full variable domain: DARVTQTPRHKVTEMGQEVTMRCQPILGHNTVFWYRQTMMQGLELLAYFRNRAPLDDSGMPKDRFSAEMPDATLATLKIQPSEPRDSAVYFCASALAGLGIHEQFFGPGTRLTVL.

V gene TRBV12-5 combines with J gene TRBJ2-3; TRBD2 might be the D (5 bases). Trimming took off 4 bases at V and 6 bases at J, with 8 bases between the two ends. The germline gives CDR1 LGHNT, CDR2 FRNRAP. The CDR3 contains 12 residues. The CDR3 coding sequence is TGTGCTAGTGGTTACACGGGGGATACGCAGTATTTT. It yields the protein CASGYTGDTQYF.